This T cell receptor beta chain originates from a study of T cell clones after liver transplantation. Assay: immunoSEQ multiplex PCR; the TCRdb copy retains only in-frame clones and omits some. The top ten clones hold just over 35% of a sample with around 6,100 clones, about 85% of them seen once. The material was CD8+ T cells from blood, obtained before liver transplant. This clonotype originated in a human donor who received a liver transplant.

In DNA form, the CDR3 reads TGTGCCAGCAGCACCGAGGGCTACAATGAGCAGTTCTTC. Amino acids: CASSTEGYNEQFF. The chain employs TRBV11-2 and TRBJ2-1; TRBD2 is a possible D gene (5 bases). V dropped 5 bases and J dropped 3 bases, with 8 bases sitting between them. The CDR3 covers 13 residues. The germline CDR1 and CDR2 sequences are SGHAT and FQNNGV.